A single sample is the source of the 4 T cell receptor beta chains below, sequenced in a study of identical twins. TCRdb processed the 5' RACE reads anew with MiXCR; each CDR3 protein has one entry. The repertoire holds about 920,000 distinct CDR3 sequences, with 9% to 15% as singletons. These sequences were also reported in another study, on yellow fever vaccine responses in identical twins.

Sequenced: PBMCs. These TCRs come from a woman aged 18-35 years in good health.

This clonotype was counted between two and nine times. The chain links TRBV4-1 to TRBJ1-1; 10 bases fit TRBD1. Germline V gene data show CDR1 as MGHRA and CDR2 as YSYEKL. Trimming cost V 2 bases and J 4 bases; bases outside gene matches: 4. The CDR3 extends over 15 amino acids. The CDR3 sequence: CASSQSRTGGTEAFF. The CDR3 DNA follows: TGCGCCAGCAGCCAATCAAGGACAGGGGGCACTGAAGCTTTCTTT.

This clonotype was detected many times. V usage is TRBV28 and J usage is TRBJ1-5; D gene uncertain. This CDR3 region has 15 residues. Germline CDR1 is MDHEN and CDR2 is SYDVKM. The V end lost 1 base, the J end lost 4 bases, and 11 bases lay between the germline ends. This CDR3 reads CASSLSGGNNQPQHF. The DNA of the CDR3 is TGTGCCAGCAGTTTATCTGGAGGGAATAATCAGCCCCAGCATTTT.

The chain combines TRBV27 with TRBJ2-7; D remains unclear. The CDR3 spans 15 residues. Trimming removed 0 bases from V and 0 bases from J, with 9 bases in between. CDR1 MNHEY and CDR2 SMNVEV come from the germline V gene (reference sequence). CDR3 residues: CASSLSSADSYEQYF. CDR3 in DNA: TGTGCCAGCAGTTTATCGTCGGCGGACTCCTACGAGCAGTACTTC.

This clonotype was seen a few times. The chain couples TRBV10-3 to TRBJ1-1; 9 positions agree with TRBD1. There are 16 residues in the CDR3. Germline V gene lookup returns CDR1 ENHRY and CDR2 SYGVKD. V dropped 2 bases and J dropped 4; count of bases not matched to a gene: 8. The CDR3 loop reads CAISEKWGQGLTEAFF. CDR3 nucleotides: TGTGCCATCAGTGAGAAGTGGGGACAGGGACTCACTGAAGCTTTCTTT.